Listed here are 8 T cell receptor beta chains from one sample, sequenced in a study of T cells in Graves' hyperthyroidism and ophthalmopathy. The source material, RNA transcripts, was used to amplify TCR beta CDR3 regions. The HTBI primer set was used in a first-round RT-PCR of the TCR CDR3. TCRdb re-analysed the multiplex PCR reads in MiXCR, keeping a single row per CDR3 protein. This sample carries 550,000 to 600,000 distinct CDR3 sequences, roughly 50% of them seen once, and the ten largest clones take under 20%. The sequencing sample was made of peripheral blood or thyroid tissue (not recorded which). These receptors originate from an adult woman with Graves' disease, either hyperthyroidism or ophthalmopathy (not recorded which).

Comment on this clonotype: Sequence at one end of the junction differs from germline and may be a read error. CDR3 in DNA: TGTGCCAGCAGGGAATCTGGGGACAACGTCCTGACTTTC. Its protein is CASRESGDNVLTF. The chain employs TRBV25-1 and TRBJ2-6, with D hard to call. CDR3 size: 13 residues. Germline assignment: CDR1 MGHDK and CDR2 SYGVNS. Full variable domain (remainder filled in from reference TRBV25-1 and TRBJ2-6): EADIYQTPRYLVIGTGKKITLECSQTMGHDKMYWYQQDPGMELHLIHYSYGVNSTEKGDLSSESTVSRIRTEHFPLTLESARPSHTSQYLCASRESGDNVLTFGAGSRLTVL.

This clonotype has a count of ten or more. This chain's CDR3 is CSVAPDQETQYF. The CDR3 DNA sequence: TGCAGCGTGGCGCCGGATCAAGAGACCCAGTACTTC. This sequence joins TRBV29-1 and TRBJ2-5; D unclear. This CDR3 spans 12 amino acids. The germline V gene has CDR1 SQVTM and CDR2 ANQGSEA. Deletions cut 6 bases from V and 2 bases from J, with 10 bases between.

In this sample, this clonotype turned up many times. The chain carries TRBV7-3 and TRBJ2-5, with TRBD2 matching over 10 bases. CDR1 is SGHTA, CDR2 FQGTGA, per germline. The CDR3 contains 16 residues. Trimming removed 2 bases from V and 4 bases from J; junction bases left unmatched: 7. Written as DNA, the CDR3 is TGTGCCAGCAGCTTATCCAGCGGGAGGGCCACAGAGACCCAGTACTTC. Translated, it gives CASSLSSGRATETQYF. The whole variable domain, filled in from reference TRBV7-3 and TRBJ2-5, reads GAGVSQTPSNKVTEKGKYVELRCDPISGHTALYWYRQSLGQGPEFLIYFQGTGAADDSGLPNDRFFAVRPEGSVSTLKIQRTERGDSAVYLCASSLSSGRATETQYFGPGTRLLVL.

With regard to this clonotype: This could be a read error, since a much larger clone is one nucleotide away. V gene TRBV7-3 combines with J gene TRBJ1-1; TRBD1 matches 12 bases. The CDR3 covers 18 residues. Germline lookup yields CDR1 SGHTA and CDR2 FQGTGA. Here the CDR3 reads CVSSQGPGTGGRRFEAFF. CDR3 in DNA: TGCGTCAGCAGCCAAGGGCCGGGGACAGGGGGCAGAAGGTTTGAAGCTTTCTTT.

This clonotype appeared many times. CDR3 in amino acids: CASSLSGPGGYGYTF. CDR3 DNA: TGTGCCAGCAGCCTATCTGGGCCAGGGGGATATGGCTACACCTTC. The V and J genes are TRBV5-5 and TRBJ1-2, with 7 bases lining up with TRBD1. The germline V gene encodes CDR1 SGHKS and CDR2 YYEKEE (reference sequence). The CDR3 length is 15 residues. The J segment lost 5 bases and the V segment lost 4 bases, leaving 11 bases of the junction unmatched.

The chain employs TRBV7-6 and TRBJ1-4; 7 positions agree with TRBD1. The CDR3 extends over 16 amino acids. Trimming cost V 2 bases and J 3 bases; bases outside gene matches: 6. Germline V CDR1 and CDR2: SGHVS, FNYEAQ. The CDR3 loop reads CASSLRTGGANEKLFF. CDR3 DNA: TGTGCCAGCAGCTTACGGACAGGTGGGGCTAATGAAAAACTGTTTTTT.

CDR3 coding DNA: TGTGCCAGCAGCGCCACCGGGACAGGGAGCTACGAGCAGTACTTC. This gives the protein CASSATGTGSYEQYF. This chain uses TRBV9 with TRBJ2-7; 9 positions match TRBD1. Germline V CDR1 and CDR2: SGDLS, YYNGEE. Germline trimming cut 3 bases from V and 3 bases from J; bases unmatched to any gene: 7. This CDR3 has 15 amino acids.

V gene TRBV9 combines with J gene TRBJ2-2, with 7 nucleotides matching TRBD2. The CDR3 is made up of 15 amino acids. The V and J ends lost 2 bases and 4 bases, in that order; junction bases with no gene match: 5. Germline CDR1 SGDLS, CDR2 YYNGEE. The CDR3 region is CASSVRLAGTGELFF. In nucleotides, the CDR3 is TGTGCCAGCAGCGTGCGACTAGCTGGCACCGGGGAGCTGTTTTTT.